This is a list of T cell receptor beta chains from one sample in a study of blood T cell repertoires in COVID-19. Sequenced by immunoSEQ multiplex PCR; TCRdb stores in-frame clones only, minus some. The sample contains 250,000 to 300,000 clones, 60% to 75% of which appear only once. Sequenced material: peripheral blood. The receptors originated from a woman older than 75 with acute or convalescent COVID-19. The CDR3 runs from the conserved cysteine through the conserved F or W. Fields, in order: D gene, V gene, J gene, clone size, CDR3 DNA, CDR3 protein. D genes are given only for firm matches. Not all rows give a size; the values are once, few, many and, for expanded clones, a class.

NA	TRBV12-5	TRBJ1-5	NA	TGTGCTAGTGGTTTGGTACGGGGGGGCCAGGGCCTAAATCAGCCCCAGCATTTT	CASGLVRGGQGLNQPQHF
NA	TRBV6-5	TRBJ1-2	once	TGTGCCAGCAGCCAGACATATAACTATGGCTACACCTTC	CASSQTYNYGYTF
TRBD2	TRBV6-5	TRBJ2-7	few	TGTGCCAGCAGTTACTCGATGACTAGCGGGGGGTACGAGCAGTACTTC	CASSYSMTSGGYEQYF
TRBD1	TRBV7-9	TRBJ1-2	NA	TGTGCCAGCAGCTTAGCAGGACAGGGGGCGTTTGGCTACACCTTC	CASSLAGQGAFGYTF
NA	TRBV12-3/TRBV12-4	TRBJ2-2	NA	TGTGCCAGCAGTTTGGGGGGGCCCGGGGAGCTGTTTTTT	CASSLGGPGELFF
NA	TRBV13	TRBJ2-7	NA	TGTGCCAGCAGCTTATCCGTCGGGGAGCAGTACTTC	CASSLSVGEQYF
TRBD2	TRBV7-2	TRBJ2-5	NA	TGTGCCAGCAGTCGACTAGCGGTCCCTCAAGAGACCCAGTACTTC	CASSRLAVPQETQYF
NA	TRBV6-2/TRBV6-3	TRBJ1-5	NA	TGTGCCAGCAGTAAAACAGGGAGAGGGATGACCCAGCATTTT	CASSKTGRGMTQHF
NA	TRBV14	TRBJ1-6	few	TGTGCCAGCAGCCAAAGACAGAGCTATAATTCACCCCTCCACTTT	CASSQRQSYNSPLHF
TRBD2	TRBV11-2	TRBJ2-1	NA	TGTGCCAGCAGCGCATCGGGACTAGCGCTTTCCTACAATGAGCAGTTCTTC	CASSASGLALSYNEQFF
NA	TRBV19	TRBJ1-5	NA	TGTGCCAGTAGTATTGGGAGGGGTCAGCCCCAGCATTTT	CASSIGRGQPQHF
NA	TRBV9	TRBJ2-7	NA	TGTGCCAGCAGCGGCCTCCTAGGCTACGAGCAGTACTTC	CASSGLLGYEQYF
NA	TRBV12-3/TRBV12-4	TRBJ1-2	many	TGTGCCAGCAGTTTGTCCGGAGCCTATGGCTACACCTTC	CASSLSGAYGYTF
NA	TRBV7-2	TRBJ2-6	few	TGTGCCAGCAGCTTCGGGGGACCTGGAGGGGCCAACGTCCTGACTTTC	CASSFGGPGGANVLTF
NA	TRBV9	TRBJ1-1	NA	TGTGCCAGCAGCGTGGGCCCCGAGGGGGTCACTGAAGCTTTCTTT	CASSVGPEGVTEAFF
NA	TRBV30	TRBJ1-1	NA	TGTGCCTGGAGATCGGGGGTGGGTACTGAAGCTTTCTTT	CAWRSGVGTEAFF
TRBD1	TRBV4-3	TRBJ1-2	NA	TGCGCCAGCAGCCAAGATCGGACAGGGAGCTATGGCTACACCTTC	CASSQDRTGSYGYTF
TRBD1	TRBV6-6	TRBJ1-5	once	TGTGCCAGCAGTTCCCTTCAGGGGGCAGGGCAGCCCCAGCATTTT	CASSSLQGAGQPQHF
NA	TRBV15	TRBJ2-6	NA	TGTGCCACCAGCCGCTCTGGGGCCAACGTCCTGACTTTC	CATSRSGANVLTF
TRBD1	TRBV15	TRBJ1-2	NA	TGTGCCACCAGCAGCCCACAGGGGCGGGGCTACACCTTC	CATSSPQGRGYTF
NA	TRBV2	TRBJ1-6	once	TGTGCCAGCAGTGGCCGACAGTATAATTCACCCCTCCACTTT	CASSGRQYNSPLHF
NA	TRBV6-2/TRBV6-3	TRBJ1-5	NA	TGTGCCAGCAGTTACATTCCCGGCAATCAGCCCCAGCATTTT	CASSYIPGNQPQHF
NA	TRBV18	TRBJ1-4	NA	TGTGCCAGCTCACCAGGGCCAGGGACTAATGAAAAACTGTTTTTT	CASSPGPGTNEKLFF
NA	TRBV21-1	TRBJ2-3	NA	TGTGCCAGCAGCCCCCAGACTTTTCGGCTCGCAGATACGCAGTATTTT	CASSPQTFRLADTQYF
NA	TRBV18	TRBJ2-7	NA	TGTGCCAGCTCTCTCGACGGGTCCTACGAGCAGTACTTC	CASSLDGSYEQYF
TRBD2	TRBV5-1	TRBJ2-5	NA	TGCGCCAGCAGCAGAGCGGGGGGGGAAGAGACCCAGTACTTC	CASSRAGGEETQYF
TRBD1	TRBV29-1	TRBJ1-2	NA	TGCAGCACCGGGACAGGGGGCGGCTACACCTTC	CSTGTGGGYTF
NA	TRBV9	TRBJ1-2	NA	TGTGCCAGCAGCGGAAACGTCAGGGGCGGCTATGGCTACACCTTC	CASSGNVRGGYGYTF
TRBD1	TRBV9	TRBJ1-3	NA	TGTGCCAGTCAGGGGACAGCCTCTGGAAACACCATATATTTT	CASQGTASGNTIYF
NA	TRBV29-1	TRBJ1-4	NA	TGCAGCGTCACGTATGGAGGGACGGGGGGGTCGAATGAAAAACTGTTTTTT	CSVTYGGTGGSNEKLFF
NA	TRBV6-2/TRBV6-3	TRBJ1-3	NA	TGTGCCAGCAGTTACGGGGGCGCGGCTGGAAACACCATATATTTT	CASSYGGAAGNTIYF
TRBD1	TRBV18	TRBJ1-2	once	TGTGCCAGCTCACCGTCAGGGGGCTGGAACTATGGCTACACCTTC	CASSPSGGWNYGYTF
NA	TRBV7-2	TRBJ1-2	NA	TGTGCCAGCCCCTTTAGGGAGGGCCGGATGAGCGGCTACACCTTC	CASPFREGRMSGYTF
NA	TRBV9	TRBJ1-5	NA	TGTGCCAGCAGCGCAACTCAGGGGTATCAGCCCCAGCATTTT	CASSATQGYQPQHF
NA	TRBV18	TRBJ2-1	NA	TGTGCCAGCTCCCCCTGGGGCAGGGCGGAAGGTGAGCAGTTCTTC	CASSPWGRAEGEQFF
TRBD2	TRBV19	TRBJ2-1	NA	TGTGCCAGTAGCCCAACGCCGGGACTAGGGCCTTGGCAGTTCTTC	CASSPTPGLGPWQFF
NA	TRBV3-1/TRBV3-2	TRBJ2-7	NA	TGTGCCAGCAGCCACACCAGCGAGCAGTACTTC	CASSHTSEQYF
NA	TRBV5-1	TRBJ1-4	NA	TGCGCCAGCAGCTTGGGGGTCCAACAGGGTTGGAATGAAAAACTGTTTTTT	CASSLGVQQGWNEKLFF
NA	TRBV6-1	TRBJ2-5	NA	TGTGCCAGCAGTGAAGCGTCTTTGGGGGCAGGTGGGAAGACCCAGTACTTC	CASSEASLGAGGKTQYF
NA	TRBV4-1	TRBJ2-7	medium-sized	TGCGCCAGCAGCCCGGGTGTTAGGCGGAGCTCCTACGAGCAGTACTTC	CASSPGVRRSSYEQYF
TRBD2	TRBV3-1/TRBV3-2	TRBJ2-1	NA	TGTGCCAGCAGCCCTCCGGGACTAGCGGGGGTTGAGCAGTTCTTC	CASSPPGLAGVEQFF
NA	TRBV7-9	TRBJ2-1	NA	TGTGCCAGCAGCTTAGACATAGCGGCCCTCTACAATGAGCAGTTCTTC	CASSLDIAALYNEQFF
TRBD1	TRBV2	TRBJ1-1	few	TGTGCCAGCAGACCCAGGGGGCTGGTGCTCGACACTGAAGCTTTCTTT	CASRPRGLVLDTEAFF
TRBD1	TRBV6-6	TRBJ1-2	NA	TGTGCCAGCAGTAAACTATTAACCCAGGGGGGAGAGGGCTACACCTTC	CASSKLLTQGGEGYTF
TRBD2	TRBV5-4	TRBJ2-7	NA	TGTGCCAGCAGCCCCGGGACTAGCGGGACTACCTACGAGCAGTACTTC	CASSPGTSGTTYEQYF
NA	TRBV9	TRBJ2-7	NA	TGTGCCAGCAGCGTGTCAGGTACGCTGGATTACGAGCAGTACTTC	CASSVSGTLDYEQYF
NA	TRBV3-1/TRBV3-2	TRBJ2-7	once	TGTGCCAGCAGCCCCCTAGGCGGCTACGAGCAGTACTTC	CASSPLGGYEQYF
NA	TRBV7-9	TRBJ1-1	NA	TGTGCCAGCAGCAAAAAGACAGACACTGAAGCTTTCTTT	CASSKKTDTEAFF
NA	TRBV5-1	TRBJ1-4	NA	TGCGCCAGCAGCTACCAGGGGATCGGTGAAAAACTGTTTTTT	CASSYQGIGEKLFF
NA	TRBV3-1/TRBV3-2	TRBJ1-1	NA	TGTGCCAGCAGCCAAGGACACCTCGGGGACACTGAAGCTTTCTTT	CASSQGHLGDTEAFF
NA	TRBV6-1	TRBJ2-7	few	TGTGCCAGCAGTGAAGCGGGGCGCAGGGGTAGTGGCGAGCAGTACTTC	CASSEAGRRGSGEQYF
TRBD2	TRBV19	TRBJ2-7	NA	TGTGCCAGTAGCAGGGGCATAGCGGGAGTTCTCGAGCAGTACTTC	CASSRGIAGVLEQYF
TRBD1	TRBV7-3	TRBJ2-7	once	TGTGCCAGCAGCACAACAGGGGTTGGTCAGATGAACGAGCAGTACTTC	CASSTTGVGQMNEQYF
TRBD1	TRBV18	TRBJ1-1	NA	TGTGCCAGCTCACGACAGGGGGCGAACACTGAAGCTTTCTTT	CASSRQGANTEAFF
NA	TRBV19	TRBJ2-1	NA	TGTGCCAGTAGTATCTCGGCTAGTCTCGGGTCCTACAATGAGCAGTTCTTC	CASSISASLGSYNEQFF
NA	TRBV6-5	TRBJ1-6	NA	TGTGCCACTCGCCGGTTTGACTCCTATAATTCACCCCTCCACTTT	CATRRFDSYNSPLHF
NA	TRBV19	TRBJ2-6	NA	TGTGCCAGTAGCAACAGGGCCCTCTCTGGGGCCAACGTCCTGACTTTC	CASSNRALSGANVLTF
TRBD1	TRBV7-2	TRBJ2-1	once	TGTGCCAGCAGCTCCGGACAGGTTAGCTCCTACAATGAGCAGTTCTTC	CASSSGQVSSYNEQFF
TRBD2	TRBV5-4	TRBJ2-3	NA	TGTGCCAGCAGCCTGACTAGCGGGGGCCGCACAGATACGCAGTATTTT	CASSLTSGGRTDTQYF
TRBD2	TRBV27	TRBJ2-2	few	TGTGCCAGCAGTTTAGAGGGACTAGCGAACGGGGAGCTGTTTTTT	CASSLEGLANGELFF